The 23 T cell receptor beta chains given below trace back to one sample, sequenced in a study of T-cell memory formation after mild COVID-19 (dated by TCRdb to 2020 to 2022). The receptor library was made with 5' RACE. The run used an Illumina NovaSeq 6000. TCRdb itself trimmed the public reads at Q25 with fastp, ran MiXCR and retained productive beta chains. Rows are combined by CDR3 protein, so each entry shows the most common genes and DNA. This sample comprises more than 350,000 distinct CDR3 sequences, about 16% of them detected only once. The ten largest clones take up 20% to 25% of the sample. The sample consisted of PBMCs or a T cell subset sorted from them (not recorded which). The source is a man between 18 and 29 years old who had mild COVID-19 (a few samples of this study predate the infection). The sample titles of this study are shuffled in the database, so cell type and time point are left out; the donor was told from shared clones.

This clonotype came up a few times. This sequence joins TRBV6-5 and TRBJ1-6; no firm D call. Germline CDR1 is MNHEY and CDR2 is SVGAGI. The CDR3 consists of 12 residues. V lost 9 bases and J lost 7, with 10 bases in between. The CDR3 here is CASQRSNSPLHF. The DNA for the CDR3 is TGTGCCAGTCAGAGGAGCAATTCACCCCTCCACTTT.

The genes are TRBV7-9 and TRBJ2-3, with D perhaps matching TRBD1 (6 bases). The V end lost 1 base, the J end lost 2 bases, and 7 bases lay between the germline ends. The CDR3 spans 14 residues. Germline lookup yields CDR1 SEHNR and CDR2 FQNEAQ (reference sequence). The DNA for the CDR3 is TGTGCCAGCAGCTTAGGGACAGTCACAGATACGCAGTATTTT. Amino acid sequence: CASSLGTVTDTQYF.

The genes are TRBV7-2 and TRBJ1-1, with D unresolved. V was clipped by 7 bases and J by 1 base, with 13 bases between them. The CDR3 runs to 14 residues. Germline assignment: CDR1 SGHTA and CDR2 FQGNSA. The CDR3 DNA reads as TGTGCCAGCAACATCCCTGAAGGGAACACTGAAGCTTTCTTT. As protein: CASNIPEGNTEAFF.

J is TRBJ2-3 and V is TRBV5-1; D gene ambiguous. Germline CDR1 reads SGHRS; CDR2 reads YFSETQ. Trimming stripped 0 bases from V and 6 bases from J, with 8 bases between. CDR3 size: 13 residues. The CDR3 here is CASSLGTDDTQYF. The DNA for the CDR3 is TGCGCCAGCAGCTTGGGAACCGACGATACGCAGTATTTT.

This clonotype came up a few times. The chain joins TRBV6-6 to TRBJ1-6, with a weak D call TRBD1 (6 bases). With 6 bases removed from V and 0 bases from J, the gap between germline ends came to 12 bases. Germline V gene lookup returns CDR1 MNHNY and CDR2 SVGAGI (reference sequence). The CDR3 covers 16 residues. The CDR3 region is CASRTTGSSYNSPLHF. For the CDR3, the DNA is TGTGCCAGCAGGACAACAGGGAGCTCCTATAATTCACCCCTCCACTTT.

This clonotype was picked up many times. The rearrangement links TRBV28 to TRBJ2-3; D may be TRBD2 (6 bases). Germline CDR1 MDHEN, CDR2 SYDVKM. The length of the CDR3 is 16 residues. Between the trimmed V and J ends, which lost 5 bases and 8 bases, there was a span of 23 bases. CDR3 in DNA: TGTGCCAGCAGTCCCCCGGGAGTACGAAGTCCGGGTACGCAGTATTTT. Residues: CASSPPGVRSPGTQYF.

J is TRBJ1-1 and V is TRBV7-3, with 7 bases identical to TRBD1. The CDR3 spans 14 residues. CDR1 is SGHTA, CDR2 FQGTGA, per germline. Germline trimming cut 5 bases from V and 3 bases from J; bases unmatched to any gene: 6. Here the CDR3 reads CASSQGGIDTEAFF. The CDR3 nucleotides read TGTGCCAGCAGCCAGGGGGGGATAGACACTGAAGCTTTCTTT.

This clonotype is medium-sized. The chain has TRBV6-4 and TRBJ2-3, with TRBD2 as a possible D gene (7 bases). Trimming took 2 bases from V and 3 from J, leaving 9 bases between them. The CDR3 extends over 14 amino acids. Germline V CDR1 and CDR2: MRHNA, SNTAGT. The CDR3 DNA reads TGTGCCAGCAGTGACGGGGGGGCGACAGATACGCAGTATTTT. Protein: CASSDGGATDTQYF.

V is TRBV6-1 and J is TRBJ1-2; no clear D. V shed 2 bases and J shed 0 bases, with 10 bases lying between them. Per the germline V gene, CDR1 is MNHNS and CDR2 is SASEGT. The CDR3 extends over 15 amino acids. CDR3 in DNA: TGTGCCAGCAGTGAATACGGCAGAGCTAACTATGGCTACACCTTC. Translation: CASSEYGRANYGYTF.

The chain links TRBV3-1 to TRBJ2-1; TRBD2 matches 7 bases. V lost 4 bases to trimming and J lost 9 bases; unmatched junction nucleotides: 6. Germline values: CDR1 LGHDT, CDR2 YNNKEL (reference sequence). There are 13 residues in the CDR3. The CDR3 nucleotides are TGTGCCAGCAGCCGGGGGGAGGGGAGTGAGCAGTTCTTC. This translates into CASSRGEGSEQFF.

The chain is built from TRBV2 and TRBJ2-7; no reliable D call. CDR3 length: 12 amino acids. Germline assignment: CDR1 SNHLY and CDR2 FYNNEI. V lost 2 bases and J lost 5, with 7 bases in between. CDR3 residues: CASSERSDEQYV. In DNA form, the CDR3 reads TGTGCCAGCAGTGAAAGGTCGGACGAGCAGTACGTC.

V gene TRBV7-8 combines with J gene TRBJ1-4; maybe TRBD1 (6 bases). Germline V gene sequence: CDR1 SGHVS, CDR2 FQNEAQ. Trimming removed 0 bases from V and 5 bases from J, with 7 bases in between. The CDR3 consists of 14 residues. The CDR3 DNA is TGTGCCAGCAGCTTAGCGGGGGGCAATGAAAAACTGTTTTTT. Protein sequence: CASSLAGGNEKLFF.

J is TRBJ1-2 and V is TRBV18, with D perhaps TRBD1 (5 bases). V was pared by 3 bases and J by 6 bases, with 11 bases between. CDR1 is KGHSH, CDR2 LQKENI, per germline. This CDR3 has 13 amino acids. The CDR3 DNA follows: TGTGCCAGCTCACCCGGAGAGGGGCATGGCTACACCTTC. Amino acid sequence: CASSPGEGHGYTF.

There are many counts of this clonotype. The genes are TRBV5-1 and TRBJ2-1; TRBD1 is a possible D gene (5 bases). The V gene's germline CDR1 is SGHRS and CDR2 YFSETQ. Trimming pared 4 bases from V and 3 bases from J, leaving 14 bases between. The CDR3 sequence is 15 residues long. CDR3 nucleotide sequence: TGCGCCAGCAGCCTGACAGAGAAGGGCTACAATGAGCAGTTCTTC. It yields the protein CASSLTEKGYNEQFF.

The chain carries TRBV9 and TRBJ1-1; 9 nucleotides line up with TRBD1. Looked up from germline, CDR1 is SGDLS and CDR2 is YYNGEE. V dropped 3 bases and J dropped 4; count of bases not matched to a gene: 1. There are 13 residues in the CDR3. CDR3 nucleotides: TGTGCCAGCAGCGGGGACAGGGTCACTGAAGCTTTCTTT. This encodes CASSGDRVTEAFF.

This clonotype was picked up a small number of times. The V and J genes are TRBV21-1 and TRBJ1-1; the table's TRBD1 call for D was not verified on the DNA. TRBV21-1 is a recognized pseudogene. The CDR3 extends over 17 amino acids. This CDR3 is CASSKGTRTGKNTEAFF. The CDR3 coding sequence is TGTGCCAGCAGCAAAGGTACCAGGACAGGGAAGAACACTGAAGCTTTCTTT.

A note on this clonotype: The conserved phenylalanine or tryptophan normally closing the CDR3 is absent here, so this likely arose from a read error. This rearrangement joins TRBV6-5 to TRBJ1-1; no clear D. Trimming left V 10 bases short and J 4 bases short, with 13 bases between. Germline V gene lookup returns CDR1 MNHEY and CDR2 SVGAGI. CDR3 length: 12 amino acids. The DNA for the CDR3 is TGTGCCACCAGACGGGCTGGCACTGAAGCTTTCTAT. Its translation is CATRRAGTEAFY.

This chain links TRBV14 with TRBJ2-2; D is ambiguous. This CDR3 region has 13 residues. V lost 8 bases, J lost 6 bases, and 13 bases lay in between. Germline CDR1 and CDR2: SGHDN and FVKESK. The DNA of the CDR3 is TGTGCCAGCCTGGCCGGGTGGTCCGGGGAGCTGTTTTTT. Translated: CASLAGWSGELFF.

Concerning this clonotype: Germline and junction disagree at one end, which may indicate a read error. The chain is built from TRBV28 and TRBJ2-3; 9 nucleotides align to TRBD1. CDR3 size: 14 residues. Germline V lookup: CDR1 MDHEN, CDR2 SYDVKM. CDR3 protein: CASRLGTGSDTEYF. The CDR3, as DNA: TGTGCCAGCAGGCTCGGGACAGGGTCAGATACGGAGTATTTT. Complete variable domain (other parts from reference TRBV28 and TRBJ2-3): DVKVTQSSRYLVKRTGEKVFLECVQDMDHENMFWYRQDPGLGLRLIYFSYDVKMKEKGDIPEGYSVSREKKERFSLILESASTNQTSMYLCASRLGTGSDTEYFGPGTRLTVL.

This clonotype was counted between two and nine times. V gene TRBV5-1 combines with J gene TRBJ1-2; D ambiguous. Germline V lookup: CDR1 SGHRS, CDR2 YFSETQ. The CDR3 sequence is 13 residues long. V was pared by 1 base and J by 14 bases, with 18 bases between. Written as DNA, the CDR3 is TGCGCCAGCAGCTTGTCGGGCCCAGCGCAAGAAACCTTC. Amino acids: CASSLSGPAQETF. The full variable domain, its missing parts supplied by reference TRBV5-1 and TRBJ1-2, is KAGVTQTPRYLIKTRGQQVTLSCSPISGHRSVSWYQQTPGQGLQFLFEYFSETQRNKGNFPGRFSGRQFSNSRSEMNVSTLELGDSALYLCASSLSGPAQETFGSGTRLTVV.

This clonotype was found a few times. The chain employs TRBV9 and TRBJ1-1, with 7 positions matching TRBD1. Germline V lookup: CDR1 SGDLS, CDR2 YYNGEE. V lost 2 bases to trimming and J lost 1 base; unmatched junction nucleotides: 2. The CDR3 is made up of 14 amino acids. CDR3 sequence (DNA): TGTGCCAGCAGCGTGTCAGGGGGGAACACTGAAGCTTTCTTT. This translates into CASSVSGGNTEAFF.

Only a few counts were recorded for this clonotype. This chain uses TRBV7-8 with TRBJ1-2, with TRBD1 as a possible D gene (6 bases). V was shortened by 4 bases and J by 5 bases, with 11 bases between the two germline ends. Germline-derived CDR1 and CDR2 are SGHVS and FQNEAQ. CDR3 length: 13 residues. CDR3 in amino acids: CASSWGPLYGYTF. As DNA, the CDR3 is TGTGCCAGCAGCTGGGGGCCGCTATATGGCTACACCTTC.

This clonotype was counted between two and nine times. V is TRBV9 and J is TRBJ2-3, with 7 bases fitting TRBD1. There are 18 residues in the CDR3. V was clipped by 4 bases and J by 6 bases; unmatched bases: 20. Per the germline V gene, CDR1 is SGDLS and CDR2 is YYNGEE. CDR3 bases: TGTGCCAGCAGCCCTCACTACTACCACAGGGGTGATGTGGATACGCAGTATTTT. It specifies CASSPHYYHRGDVDTQYF.